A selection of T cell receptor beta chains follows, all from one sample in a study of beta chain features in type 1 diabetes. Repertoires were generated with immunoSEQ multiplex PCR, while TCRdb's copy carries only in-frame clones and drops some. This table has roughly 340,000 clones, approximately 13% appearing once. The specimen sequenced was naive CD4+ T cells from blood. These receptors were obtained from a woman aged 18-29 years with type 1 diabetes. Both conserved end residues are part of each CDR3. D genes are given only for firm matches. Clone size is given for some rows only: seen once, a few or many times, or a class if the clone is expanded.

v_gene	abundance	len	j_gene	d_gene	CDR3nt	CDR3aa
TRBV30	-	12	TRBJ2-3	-	TGTGCCTGGAGTGCCCGAGGAGATACGCAGTATTTT	CAWSARGDTQYF
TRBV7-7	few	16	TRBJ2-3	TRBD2	TGTGCCAGCAGTCTTCTAGCGGGAGGGAGCACAGATACGCAGTATTTT	CASSLLAGGSTDTQYF
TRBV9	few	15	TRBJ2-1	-	TGTGCCAGCAGCGCTCAGGGTGGCTCCTACAATGAGCAGTTCTTC	CASSAQGGSYNEQFF
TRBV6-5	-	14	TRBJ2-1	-	TGTGCCACAGCCCTGTCCACCACGGCGGATGAGCAGTTCTTC	CATALSTTADEQFF
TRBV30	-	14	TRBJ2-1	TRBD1	TGTGCCTGGGAGGGGGCGGGTGCCTACAATGAGCAGTTCTTC	CAWEGAGAYNEQFF
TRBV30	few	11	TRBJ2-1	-	TGTGCCTGGAGTGCGGAGAATGAGCAGTTCTTC	CAWSAENEQFF
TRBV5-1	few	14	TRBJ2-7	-	TGCGCCAGCAGCATTGGAGGCCTATTAGACGAGCAGTACTTC	CASSIGGLLDEQYF
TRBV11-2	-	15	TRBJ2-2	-	TGTGCCAGCAGCCTGACAGGAGGGAACACCGGGGAGCTGTTTTTT	CASSLTGGNTGELFF
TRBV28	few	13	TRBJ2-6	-	TGTGCCAGCGGCCGTCTTGGGGCCAACGTCCTGACTTTC	CASGRLGANVLTF
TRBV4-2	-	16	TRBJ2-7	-	TGTGCCAGCAGCCAAGACGAGGCTAGCGAGGCTTACGAGCAGTACTTC	CASSQDEASEAYEQYF
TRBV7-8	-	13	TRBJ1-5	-	TGTGCGGTCGGAGGGGACAGCAATCAGCCCCAGCATTTT	CAVGGDSNQPQHF
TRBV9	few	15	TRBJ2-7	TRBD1	TGTGCCAGCAGCGTAGAAGGGACAGGCTCCTACGAGCAGTACTTC	CASSVEGTGSYEQYF
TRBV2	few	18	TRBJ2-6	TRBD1	TGTGCCAGCAGGCTAGGGACAGGGCGGGCCTCTGGGGCCAACGTCCTGACTTTC	CASRLGTGRASGANVLTF
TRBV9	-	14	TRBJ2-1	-	TGTGCCAGCAGCGTAGAAACTAGTGGGTATGAGCAGTTCTTC	CASSVETSGYEQFF
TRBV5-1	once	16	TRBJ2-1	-	TGCGCCAGCAGCTCCTGGACAGCAAGCTCCTACAATGAGCAGTTCTTC	CASSSWTASSYNEQFF
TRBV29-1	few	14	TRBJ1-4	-	TGCAGCGTTGAAGGTGGAGGGCTTGGTGAAAAACTGTTTTTT	CSVEGGGLGEKLFF
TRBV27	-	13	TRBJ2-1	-	TGTGCCAGCAGTCCAAAAACAGGGCGGGTTGCCTTCTTC	CASSPKTGRVAFF
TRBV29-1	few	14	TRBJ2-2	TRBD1	TGCAGCGTCATTGACAGGGTCCCGACCGGGGAGCTGTTTTTT	CSVIDRVPTGELFF
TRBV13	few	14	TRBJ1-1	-	TGTGCCAGCAGCTACCGGGGGGTGAACACTGAAGCTTTCTTT	CASSYRGVNTEAFF
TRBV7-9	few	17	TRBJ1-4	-	TGTGCCAGCAGCTCCCGCCGGGACACCGGGCTGGGTGAAAAACTGTTTTTT	CASSSRRDTGLGEKLFF
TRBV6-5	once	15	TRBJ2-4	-	TGTGCCAGCAGTCCGGACTTCCTAGCCAAAAACATTCAGTACTTC	CASSPDFLAKNIQYF
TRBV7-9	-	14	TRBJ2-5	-	TGTGCCAGCAGCTGGAGGACAGATCAAGAGACCCAGTACTTC	CASSWRTDQETQYF
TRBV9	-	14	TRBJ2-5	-	TGTGCCAGCAGCGTGGGCAGCGGACGAGAGACCCAGTACTTC	CASSVGSGRETQYF
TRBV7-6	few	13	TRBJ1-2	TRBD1	TGTGCCAGCAGCCCGGACAGGGTAGGCGGCTACACCTTC	CASSPDRVGGYTF
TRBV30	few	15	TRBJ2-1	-	TGTGCCTGGAGTGTACTCGTCGGGGGGCTATATGAGCAGTTCTTC	CAWSVLVGGLYEQFF
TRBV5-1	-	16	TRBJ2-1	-	TGCGCCAGCAGCTTGGTGGAAGGGGGAGCCACACCTGAGCAGTTCTTC	CASSLVEGGATPEQFF
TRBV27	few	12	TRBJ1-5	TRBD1	TGTGCCACCCGGACAGGGGGTCAGCCCCAGCATTTT	CATRTGGQPQHF
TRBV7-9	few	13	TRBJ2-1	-	TGTGCCAGCAGCTCCCGGGAAAGGAATGAGCAGTTCTTC	CASSSRERNEQFF